This entry lists 20 T cell receptor beta chains sequenced from one sample in a study of PD-1 blockade in classical Hodgkin lymphoma. No patient escaped relapse after autologous stem cell transplantation, and brentuximab vedotin exposure varied. Clones were read by immunoSEQ multiplex PCR, and TCRdb kept only the in-frame ones, dropping some. The sample consists of roughly 70,000 clones, over 55% of them appearing once. This specimen consisted of peripheral blood mononuclear cells (PBMCs), obtained before the second cycle of nivolumab. The receptors shown here come from a human donor with classical Hodgkin lymphoma.

CDR3 region: CASSLNAVGNTGELFF. In DNA, the CDR3 is TGTGCCAGCAGCTTAAATGCAGTAGGGAACACCGGGGAGCTGTTTTTT. The V and J genes are TRBV7-2 and TRBJ2-2; no firm D call. V shed 2 bases and J shed 1 base, with 11 bases lying between them. The germline V gene has CDR1 SGHTA and CDR2 FQGNSA. The CDR3 totals 16 residues. Using reference TRBV7-2 and TRBJ2-2 for the parts outside the CDR3, the full variable domain is GAGVSQSPSNKVTEKGKDVELRCDPISGHTALYWYRQSLGQGLEFLIYFQGNSAPDKSGLPSDRFSAERTGGSVSTLTIQRTQQEDSAVYLCASSLNAVGNTGELFFGEGSRLTVL.

The rearrangement links TRBV6-1 to TRBJ1-6; D not resolved. Germline CDR1 is MNHNS and CDR2 is SASEGT. Trimming cost V 1 base and J 11 bases, with 3 bases left between them. The CDR3 consists of 11 residues. CDR3 DNA sequence: TGTGCCAGCAGTGAAGGGCCACCCCTCCACTTT. Residues: CASSEGPPLHF.

As DNA, the CDR3 is TGTGCCAGCAGCTTAGCGCTTACAGGGGGGGTCACCGGGGAGCTGTTTTTT. This sequence encodes CASSLALTGGVTGELFF. The chain combines TRBV7-8 with TRBJ2-2; D possibly corresponds to TRBD1 (8 bases). Germline V gene lookup returns CDR1 SGHVS and CDR2 FQNEAQ. Trimming removed 0 bases from V and 4 bases from J, with 15 bases in between. This CDR3 spans 17 amino acids.

V gene TRBV5-1 combines with J gene TRBJ2-1; weak D call: TRBD2 (5 bases). V lost 4 bases and J lost 9, with 8 bases in between. Germline V gives CDR1 SGHRS, CDR2 YFSETQ. This CDR3 is 11 amino acids long. CDR3 coding DNA: TGCGCCAGCAGCCCGGGAAGTGAGCAGTTCTTC. It is translated as CASSPGSEQFF.

V and J are TRBV5-1 and TRBJ2-7; D unresolved. In germline, CDR1 is SGHRS, CDR2 YFSETQ. V lost 4 bases and J lost 2, with 13 bases in between. There are 14 residues in the CDR3. The CDR3 nucleotides read TGCGCCAGCAGCGCCTTTGACTCGGCCTACGAGCAGTACTTC. Amino acid sequence: CASSAFDSAYEQYF.

The chain employs TRBV29-1 and TRBJ1-1; possible D gene TRBD1, 5 bases. Trimming cost V 6 bases and J 4 bases, with 15 bases left between them. CDR3 length: 13 amino acids. Per the germline V gene, CDR1 is SQVTM and CDR2 is ANQGSEA. As DNA, the CDR3 is TGCAGCGTCCTCAGGGTGATTCGCACTGAAGCTTTCTTT. Protein sequence: CSVLRVIRTEAFF.

The chain recombines TRBV6-1 with TRBJ2-7, with D perhaps matching TRBD1 or TRBD2 (5 bases each). The CDR3 is made up of 14 amino acids. Germline CDR1 reads MNHNS; CDR2 reads SASEGT. Trimming left V 2 bases short and J 0 bases short, with 8 bases between. This CDR3 is CASSEYGGSYEQYF. CDR3 in DNA: TGTGCCAGCAGTGAATATGGGGGCTCCTACGAGCAGTACTTC.

The chain's CDR3 is CASSIRTGANTEAFF. The CDR3 DNA sequence: TGTGCCAGTAGTATAAGGACAGGGGCGAACACTGAAGCTTTCTTT. This chain joins TRBV19 and TRBJ1-1; 9 bases map to TRBD1. In germline, CDR1 is LNHDA, CDR2 SQIVND (reference sequence). The CDR3 consists of 15 residues. Trimming at V came to 2 bases and at J to 1 base, leaving 2 bases not matched to a gene.

This chain joins TRBV19 and TRBJ2-1; D possibly corresponds to TRBD2 (5 bases). Germline CDR1 and CDR2: LNHDA and SQIVND (reference sequence). The CDR3 contains 13 residues. V was cut by 6 bases and J by 5 bases, with 11 bases left in between. The CDR3 loop reads CASRKTLDNEQFF. CDR3 DNA sequence: TGTGCCAGTAGGAAGACACTAGACAATGAGCAGTTCTTC. The complete variable domain, with remaining parts taken from reference TRBV19 and TRBJ2-1, reads DGGITQSPKYLFRKEGQNVTLSCEQNLNHDAMYWYRQDPGQGLRLIYYSQIVNDFQKGDIAEGYSVSREKKESFPLTVTSAQKNPTAFYLCASRKTLDNEQFFGPGTRLTVL.

The chain joins TRBV9 to TRBJ1-2; TRBD1 is a possible D gene (6 bases). This CDR3 region has 15 residues. The V gene's germline CDR1 is SGDLS and CDR2 YYNGEE. Deletions cut 4 bases from V and 8 bases from J, with 21 bases between. CDR3 sequence: CASSPLGQGRIGYTF. CDR3 bases: TGTGCCAGCAGCCCCCTGGGGCAGGGGAGGATCGGCTACACCTTC.

This sequence joins TRBV6-1 and TRBJ2-7, with D unclear. There are 13 residues in the CDR3. Germline lookup yields CDR1 MNHNS and CDR2 SASEGT. V lost 8 bases and J lost 2, with 13 bases in between. The CDR3 region is CASSPAHAYEQYF. The CDR3 region has the DNA TGTGCCAGCTCCCCCGCACATGCCTACGAGCAGTACTTC.

Only a few counts were recorded for this clone. The rearrangement links TRBV11-1 to TRBJ1-1; possibly TRBD1 for D (6 bases). CDR1 is SGHAT, CDR2 FQDESV, per germline (reference sequence). The CDR3 loop spans 13 amino acids. Trimming stripped 6 bases from V and 2 bases from J, with 10 bases between. The CDR3 bases are TGTGCCAGCAGTTGGACAGATAACACTGAAGCTTTCTTT. This sequence encodes CASSWTDNTEAFF.

A few counts support this clone. The rearrangement joins TRBV2 to TRBJ1-2; no firm D call. Trimming removed 2 bases at V and 7 bases at J, with 5 bases between. Germline V lookup: CDR1 SNHLY, CDR2 FYNNEI. The CDR3 length is 11 residues. This CDR3 reads CASSETGGYTF. CDR3 nucleotides: TGTGCCAGCAGTGAAACGGGTGGCTACACCTTC.

The chain recombines TRBV5-1 with TRBJ1-6; the match to TRBD1 covers 7 bases. The germline CDR1 and CDR2 sequences are SGHRS and YFSETQ. This CDR3 comprises 14 residues. V lost 4 bases, J lost 6 bases, and 4 bases stayed unmatched. The CDR3 DNA reads as TGCGCCAGCAGCCAGGACAGGATTAATTCACCCCTCCACTTT. Its translation is CASSQDRINSPLHF.

This clone occurred a few times. The chain joins TRBV27 to TRBJ1-1, with 7 bases identical to TRBD1. CDR1 MNHEY and CDR2 SMNVEV come from the germline V gene (reference sequence). The ends lost 5 bases at V and 3 bases at J; junction bases unmatched: 15. The CDR3 loop spans 17 amino acids. CDR3 sequence: CASSATPGQQWDTEAFF. The CDR3 DNA follows: TGTGCCAGCAGTGCCACTCCGGGACAGCAATGGGACACTGAAGCTTTCTTT.

This chain uses TRBV15 with TRBJ2-7; the D gene is possibly TRBD1 (6 bases). The V gene lost 0 bases and the J gene lost 2 bases, with 8 bases spanning the gap. The V gene's germline CDR1 is LNHNV and CDR2 YYDKDF (reference sequence). The CDR3 has 14 amino acids. CDR3 residues: CATSRDAGAYEQYF. CDR3 sequence (DNA): TGTGCCACCAGCAGAGATGCAGGGGCCTACGAGCAGTACTTC.

This chain uses TRBV9 with TRBJ1-2, with no clear D. Germline CDR1 is SGDLS and CDR2 is YYNGEE. With 0 bases removed from V and 2 bases from J, the gap between germline ends came to 5 bases. The CDR3 covers 13 residues. Here the CDR3 reads CASSVDQNYGYTF. The DNA for the CDR3 is TGTGCCAGCAGCGTAGATCAGAACTATGGCTACACCTTC.

V gene TRBV18 combines with J gene TRBJ2-1; TRBD1 matches at 7 bases. Looked up from germline, CDR1 is KGHSH and CDR2 is LQKENI. Losses at the gene ends were 4 bases for V and 7 bases for J; bases not matched to a gene: 4. The CDR3 has 13 amino acids. The CDR3 loop is CASSRSTGNEQFF. The CDR3 DNA reads TGTGCCAGCTCACGCTCGACAGGGAATGAGCAGTTCTTC.

The chain has TRBV10-2 and TRBJ1-5; TRBD1 aligns across 10 bases. Germline V gene lookup returns CDR1 WSHSY and CDR2 SAAADI. V shed 4 bases, J shed 2 bases, and the junction held 8 bases outside the gene matches. The CDR3 is 17 amino acids. The CDR3 DNA follows: TGCGCCAGCAGTGCGAGACAGGGGGCGCAGGGCAATCAGCCCCAGCATTTT. It specifies CASSARQGAQGNQPQHF.

The chain joins TRBV7-3 to TRBJ2-2; D ambiguous. The CDR3 is made up of 14 amino acids. Germline lookup yields CDR1 SGHTA and CDR2 FQGTGA. The V gene lost 1 base and the J gene lost 6 bases, with 9 bases spanning the gap. CDR3 in DNA: TGTGCCAGCAGCTTAATTTTTGCTGCCGGGGAGCTGTTTTTT. It yields the protein CASSLIFAAGELFF.